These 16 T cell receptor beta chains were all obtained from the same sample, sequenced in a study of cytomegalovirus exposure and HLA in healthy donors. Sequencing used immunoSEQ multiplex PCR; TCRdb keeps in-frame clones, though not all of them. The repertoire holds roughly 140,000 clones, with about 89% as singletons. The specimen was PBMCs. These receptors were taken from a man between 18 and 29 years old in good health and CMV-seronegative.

The chain's CDR3 is CASREILRHKNTEAFF. CDR3 coding DNA: TGCGCCAGCAGGGAGATATTAAGACACAAGAACACTGAAGCTTTCTTT. The rearrangement links TRBV10-1 to TRBJ1-1; D remains ambiguous. Trimming left V 6 bases short and J 1 base short, with 18 bases between. The CDR3 loop spans 16 amino acids. CDR1 and CDR2 from the germline V gene are WNHNN and SYGVQD (reference sequence).

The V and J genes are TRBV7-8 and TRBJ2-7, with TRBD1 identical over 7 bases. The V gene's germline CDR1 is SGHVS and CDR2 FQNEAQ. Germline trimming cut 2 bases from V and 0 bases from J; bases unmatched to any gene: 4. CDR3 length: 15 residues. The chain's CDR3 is CASSLWGTVSYEQYF. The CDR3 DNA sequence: TGTGCCAGCAGCTTATGGGGGACAGTCTCCTACGAGCAGTACTTC. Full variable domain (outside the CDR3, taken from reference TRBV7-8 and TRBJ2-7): GAGVSQSPRYKVAKRGQDVALRCDPISGHVSLFWYQQALGQGPEFLTYFQNEAQLDKSGLPSDRFFAERPEGSVSTLKIQRTQQEDSAVYLCASSLWGTVSYEQYFGPGTRLTVT.

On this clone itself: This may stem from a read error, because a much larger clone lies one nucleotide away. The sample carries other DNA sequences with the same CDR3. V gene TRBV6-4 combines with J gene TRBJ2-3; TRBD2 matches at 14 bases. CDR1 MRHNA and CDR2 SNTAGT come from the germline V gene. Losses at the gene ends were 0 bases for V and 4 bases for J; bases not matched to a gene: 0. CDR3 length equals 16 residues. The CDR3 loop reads CASSDSTSGGADTQYF. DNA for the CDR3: TGTGCCAGCAGTGACTCGACTAGCGGGGGGGCAGATACGCAGTATTTT.

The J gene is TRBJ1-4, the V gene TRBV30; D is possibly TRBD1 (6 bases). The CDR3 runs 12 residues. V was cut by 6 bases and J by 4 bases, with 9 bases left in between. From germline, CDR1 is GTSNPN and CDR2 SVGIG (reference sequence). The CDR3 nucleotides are TGTGCCTGCGGGACATTTAATGAAAAACTGTTTTTT. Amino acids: CACGTFNEKLFF.

The CDR3 loop reads CASSQQGGDGYTF. CDR3 in DNA: TGTGCCAGCAGCCAACAGGGCGGCGATGGCTACACCTTC. The chain couples TRBV6-4 to TRBJ1-2; weak D call: TRBD1 (6 bases). CDR1 and CDR2 from the germline V gene are MRHNA and SNTAGT. Trimming took 6 bases from V and 6 from J, leaving 14 bases between them. The CDR3 runs to 13 residues.

CDR3 nucleotide sequence: TGTGCCAGCAGTTTATCCCCTATGGAGGCAGGGAACACCGGGGAGCTGTTTTTT. As protein: CASSLSPMEAGNTGELFF. This chain links TRBV27 with TRBJ2-2, with D possibly TRBD2 on 5 matching bases. The CDR3 runs 18 residues. Trimming removed 0 bases at V and 1 base at J, with 15 bases between. Germline V gene data show CDR1 as MNHEY and CDR2 as SMNVEV (reference sequence).

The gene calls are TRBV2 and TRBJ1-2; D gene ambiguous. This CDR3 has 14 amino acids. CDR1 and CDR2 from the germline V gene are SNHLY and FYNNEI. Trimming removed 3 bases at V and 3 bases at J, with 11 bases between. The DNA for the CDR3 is TGTGCCAGCAGTGACAGATCGCCTCACTATGGCTACACCTTC. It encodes CASSDRSPHYGYTF. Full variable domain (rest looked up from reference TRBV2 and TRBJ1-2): EPEVTQTPSHQVTQMGQEVILRCVPISNHLYFYWYRQILGQKVEFLVSFYNNEISEKSEIFDDQFSVERPDGSNFTLKIRSTKLEDSAMYFCASSDRSPHYGYTFGSGTRLTVV.

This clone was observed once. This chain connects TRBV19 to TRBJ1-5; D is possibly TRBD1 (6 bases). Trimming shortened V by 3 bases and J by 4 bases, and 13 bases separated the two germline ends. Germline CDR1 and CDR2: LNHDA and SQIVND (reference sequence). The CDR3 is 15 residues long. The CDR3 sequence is CASSIDDRWNQPQHF. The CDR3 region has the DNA TGTGCCAGTAGTATCGACGACAGGTGGAATCAGCCCCAGCATTTT.

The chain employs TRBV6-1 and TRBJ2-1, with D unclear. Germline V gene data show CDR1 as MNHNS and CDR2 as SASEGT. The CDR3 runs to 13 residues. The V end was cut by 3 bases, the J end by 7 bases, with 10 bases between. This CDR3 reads CASSERNNNEQFF. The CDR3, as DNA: TGTGCCAGCAGTGAGCGCAATAATAATGAGCAGTTCTTC.

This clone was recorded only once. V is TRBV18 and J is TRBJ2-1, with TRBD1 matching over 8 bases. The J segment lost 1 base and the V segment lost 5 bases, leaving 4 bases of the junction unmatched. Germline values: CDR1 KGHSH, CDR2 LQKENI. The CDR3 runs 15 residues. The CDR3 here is CASSSGQGSYNEQFF. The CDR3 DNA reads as TGTGCCAGCTCATCAGGACAGGGTTCCTACAATGAGCAGTTCTTC.

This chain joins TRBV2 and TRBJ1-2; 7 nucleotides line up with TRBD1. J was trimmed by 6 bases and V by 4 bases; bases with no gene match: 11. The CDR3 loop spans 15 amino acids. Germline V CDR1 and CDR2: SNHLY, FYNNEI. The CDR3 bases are TGTGCCAGCAGTGCCAGAGGGACAGTAGCCGATGGCTACACCTTC. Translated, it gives CASSARGTVADGYTF.

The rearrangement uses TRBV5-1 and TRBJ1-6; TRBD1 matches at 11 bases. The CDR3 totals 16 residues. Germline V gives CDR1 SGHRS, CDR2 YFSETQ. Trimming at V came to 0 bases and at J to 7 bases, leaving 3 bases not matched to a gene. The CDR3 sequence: CASSLGTGGKNSPLHF. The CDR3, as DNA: TGCGCCAGCAGCTTGGGGACAGGGGGCAAAAATTCACCCCTCCACTTT.

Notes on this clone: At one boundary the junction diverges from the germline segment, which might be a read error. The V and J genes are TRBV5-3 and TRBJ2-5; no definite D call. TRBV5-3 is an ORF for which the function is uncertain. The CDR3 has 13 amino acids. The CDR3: CASSLVHQETQYF. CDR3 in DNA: TGTGCCAGCAGCTTGGTACATCAAGAGACCCAGTACTTC.

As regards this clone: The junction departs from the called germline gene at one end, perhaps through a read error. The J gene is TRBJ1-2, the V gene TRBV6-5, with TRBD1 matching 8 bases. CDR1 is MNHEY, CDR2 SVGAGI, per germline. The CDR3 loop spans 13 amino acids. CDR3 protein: CASSYSGRGRVAF. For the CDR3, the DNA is TGTGCCAGCAGTTACTCAGGCAGGGGGCGAGTCGCCTTC.

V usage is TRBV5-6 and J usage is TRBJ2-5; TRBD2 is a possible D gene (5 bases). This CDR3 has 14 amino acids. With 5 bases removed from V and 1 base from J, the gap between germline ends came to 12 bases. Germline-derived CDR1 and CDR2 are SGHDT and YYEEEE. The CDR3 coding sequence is TGTGCCAGCAGGGTGGACTTACTCCAAGAGACCCAGTACTTC. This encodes CASRVDLLQETQYF.

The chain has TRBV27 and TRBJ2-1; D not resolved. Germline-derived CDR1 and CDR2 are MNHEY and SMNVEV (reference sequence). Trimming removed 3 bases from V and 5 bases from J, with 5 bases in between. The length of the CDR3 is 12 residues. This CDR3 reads CASSFIDNEQFF. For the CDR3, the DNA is TGTGCCAGCAGTTTTATCGACAATGAGCAGTTCTTC.